This TCR beta chain emerged from a study of T-cell memory formation after mild COVID-19. The overall study: TCR clusters were mostly confined to one donor each. Findings of the study overall: Among clones contracting day 15 to 85, CD4/CD8 was balanced, whereas later expanders leaned CD4+.

From 5'RACE with constant-segment primers came TCR alpha and TCR beta cDNA libraries that carried sample barcodes and UMIs. TCRdb recomputed calls from the 5' RACE reads with MiXCR, one row per CDR3 protein. The sample consists of approximately 60,000 distinct CDR3 sequences, over 7.5% of them appearing once. Germline V gene data show CDR1 as MDHEN and CDR2 as SYDVKM. Trimming took 8 bases from V and 2 from J; bases not matched to a gene: 11. CDR3 size: 16 residues. As for this clonotype: Its cognate antigen is unknown.

This clonotype originated in a man aged 18 to 30 who had mild COVID-19 (a few samples of this study predate the infection). Cell type and time point are not known. The sample consisted of PBMCs or a T cell subset sorted from them (not recorded which). The chain recombines TRBV28 with TRBJ2-7; TRBD2 matches 11 bases. CDR3 coding DNA: TGTGCCAGCGACGGGGGGGCGACTAGCGGGACCTACGAGCAGTACTTC. It is translated as CASDGGATSGTYEQYF.